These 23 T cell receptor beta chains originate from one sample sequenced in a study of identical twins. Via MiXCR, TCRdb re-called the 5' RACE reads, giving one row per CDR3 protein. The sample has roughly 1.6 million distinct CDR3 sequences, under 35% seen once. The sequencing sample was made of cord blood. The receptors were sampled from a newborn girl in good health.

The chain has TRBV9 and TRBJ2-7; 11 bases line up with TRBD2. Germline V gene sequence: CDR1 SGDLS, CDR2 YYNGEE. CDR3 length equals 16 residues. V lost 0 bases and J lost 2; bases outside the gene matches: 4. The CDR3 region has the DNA TGTGCCAGCAGCGTAGGACTAGCGGGGTCCACCTACGAGCAGTACTTC. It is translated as CASSVGLAGSTYEQYF.

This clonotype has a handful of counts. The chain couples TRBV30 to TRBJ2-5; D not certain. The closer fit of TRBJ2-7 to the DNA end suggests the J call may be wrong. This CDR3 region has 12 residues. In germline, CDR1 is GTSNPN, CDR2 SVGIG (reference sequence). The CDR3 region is CAWSVQFYEQYF. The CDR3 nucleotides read TGTGCCTGGAGTGTACAGTTTTACGAGCAGTACTTC.

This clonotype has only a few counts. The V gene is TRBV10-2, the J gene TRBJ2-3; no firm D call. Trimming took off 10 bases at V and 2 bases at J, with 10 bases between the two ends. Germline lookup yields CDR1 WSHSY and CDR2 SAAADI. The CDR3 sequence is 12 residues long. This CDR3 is CATTIPTDTQYF. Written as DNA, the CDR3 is TGCGCCACTACTATACCCACAGATACGCAGTATTTT.

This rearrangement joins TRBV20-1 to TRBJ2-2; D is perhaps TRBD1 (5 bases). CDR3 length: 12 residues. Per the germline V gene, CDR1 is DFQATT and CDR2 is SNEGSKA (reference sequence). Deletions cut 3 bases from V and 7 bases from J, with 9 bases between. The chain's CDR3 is CSASSGHGELFF. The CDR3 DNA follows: TGCAGTGCTAGTTCAGGGCACGGGGAGCTGTTTTTT.

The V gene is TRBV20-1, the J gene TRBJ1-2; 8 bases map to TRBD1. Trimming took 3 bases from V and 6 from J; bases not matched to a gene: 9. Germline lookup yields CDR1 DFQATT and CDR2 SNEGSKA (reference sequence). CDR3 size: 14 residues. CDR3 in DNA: TGCAGTGCTAGTCCCATACAGGGGGTGAATGGCTACACCTTC. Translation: CSASPIQGVNGYTF.

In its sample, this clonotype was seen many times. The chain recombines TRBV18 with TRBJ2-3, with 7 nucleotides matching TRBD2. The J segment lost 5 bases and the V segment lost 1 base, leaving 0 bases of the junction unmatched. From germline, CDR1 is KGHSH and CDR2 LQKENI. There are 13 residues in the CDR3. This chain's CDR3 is CASSPLAGDTQYF. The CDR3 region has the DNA TGTGCCAGCTCACCACTAGCGGGAGATACGCAGTATTTT.

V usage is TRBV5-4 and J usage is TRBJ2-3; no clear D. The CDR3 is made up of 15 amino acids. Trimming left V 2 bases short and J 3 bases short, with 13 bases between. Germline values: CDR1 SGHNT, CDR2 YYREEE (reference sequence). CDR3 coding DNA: TGTGCCAGCAGCTTCCCCGGAGAAAGGACAGATACGCAGTATTTT. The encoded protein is CASSFPGERTDTQYF.

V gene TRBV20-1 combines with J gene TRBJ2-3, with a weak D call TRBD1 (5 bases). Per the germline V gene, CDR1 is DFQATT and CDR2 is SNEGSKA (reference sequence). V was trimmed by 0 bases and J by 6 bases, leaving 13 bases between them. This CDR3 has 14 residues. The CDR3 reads CSARDLDGADTQYF. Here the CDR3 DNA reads TGCAGTGCTAGAGATCTAGATGGGGCGGATACGCAGTATTTT.

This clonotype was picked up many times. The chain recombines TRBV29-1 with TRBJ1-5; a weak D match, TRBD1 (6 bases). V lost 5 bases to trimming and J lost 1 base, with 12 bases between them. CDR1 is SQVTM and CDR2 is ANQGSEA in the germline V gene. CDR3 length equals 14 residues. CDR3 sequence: CSVYGQGSNQPQHF. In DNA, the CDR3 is TGCAGCGTTTACGGGCAGGGGAGCAATCAGCCCCAGCATTTT.

CDR3 in amino acids: CASSLLGLAGRADTQYF. CDR3 sequence (DNA): TGTGCCAGCAGCTTACTGGGACTAGCGGGGAGGGCAGATACGCAGTATTTT. This chain connects TRBV7-6 to TRBJ2-3; 13 nucleotides agree with TRBD2. V dropped 2 bases and J dropped 4; count of bases not matched to a gene: 6. The V gene's germline CDR1 is SGHVS and CDR2 FNYEAQ. The CDR3 covers 17 residues.

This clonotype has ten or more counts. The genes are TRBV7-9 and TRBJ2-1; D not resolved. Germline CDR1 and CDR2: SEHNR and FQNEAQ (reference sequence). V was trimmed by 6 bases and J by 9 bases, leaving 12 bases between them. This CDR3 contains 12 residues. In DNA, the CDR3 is TGTGCCAGCAGTTTGGGGTTGGGTGAGCAGTTCTTC. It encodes CASSLGLGEQFF.

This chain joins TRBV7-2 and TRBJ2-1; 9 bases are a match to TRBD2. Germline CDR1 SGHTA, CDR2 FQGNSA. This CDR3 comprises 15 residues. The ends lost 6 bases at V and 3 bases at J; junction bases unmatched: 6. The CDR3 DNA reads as TGTGCCAGCAGACCAAGCGGGAGGCTCTACAATGAGCAGTTCTTC. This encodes CASRPSGRLYNEQFF.

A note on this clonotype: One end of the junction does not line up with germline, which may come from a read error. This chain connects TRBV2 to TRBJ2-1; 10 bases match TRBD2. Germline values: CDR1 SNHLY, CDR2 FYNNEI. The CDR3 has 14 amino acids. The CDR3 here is CACSFSGGNNEQFF. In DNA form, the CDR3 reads TGTGCCTGCAGCTTTAGCGGGGGGAACAATGAGCAGTTCTTC.

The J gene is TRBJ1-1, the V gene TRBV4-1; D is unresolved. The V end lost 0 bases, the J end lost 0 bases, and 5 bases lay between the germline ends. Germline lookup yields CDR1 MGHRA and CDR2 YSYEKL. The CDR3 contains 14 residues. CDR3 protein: CASSQDILNTEAFF. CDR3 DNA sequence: TGCGCCAGCAGCCAAGACATATTGAACACTGAAGCTTTCTTT.

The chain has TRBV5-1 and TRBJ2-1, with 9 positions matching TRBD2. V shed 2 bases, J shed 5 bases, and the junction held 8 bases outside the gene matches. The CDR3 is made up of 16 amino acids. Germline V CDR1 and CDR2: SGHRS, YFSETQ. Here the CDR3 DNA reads TGCGCCAGCAGCTTATGGGCGGGGGGGGCCAACAATGAGCAGTTCTTC. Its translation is CASSLWAGGANNEQFF.

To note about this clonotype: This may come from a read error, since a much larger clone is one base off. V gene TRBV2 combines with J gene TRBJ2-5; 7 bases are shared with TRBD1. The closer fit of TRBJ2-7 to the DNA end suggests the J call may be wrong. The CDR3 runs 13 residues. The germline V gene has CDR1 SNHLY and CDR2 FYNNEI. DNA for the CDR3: TGTGCCGGCAAATGGACAGGCTATTACGAGCAGTACTTC. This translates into CAGKWTGYYEQYF.

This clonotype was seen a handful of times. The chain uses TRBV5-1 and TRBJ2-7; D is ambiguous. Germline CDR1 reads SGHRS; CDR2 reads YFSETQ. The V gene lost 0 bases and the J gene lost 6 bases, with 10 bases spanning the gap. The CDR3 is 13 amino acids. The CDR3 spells CASSLGHFFEQYF. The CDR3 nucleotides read TGCGCCAGCAGCTTGGGACACTTCTTCGAGCAGTACTTC.

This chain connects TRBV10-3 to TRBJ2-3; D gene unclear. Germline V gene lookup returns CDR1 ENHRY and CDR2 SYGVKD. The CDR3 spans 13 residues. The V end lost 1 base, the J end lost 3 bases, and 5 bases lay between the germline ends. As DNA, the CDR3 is TGTGCCATCAGTGAGTGGGCTACAGATACGCAGTATTTT. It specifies CAISEWATDTQYF.

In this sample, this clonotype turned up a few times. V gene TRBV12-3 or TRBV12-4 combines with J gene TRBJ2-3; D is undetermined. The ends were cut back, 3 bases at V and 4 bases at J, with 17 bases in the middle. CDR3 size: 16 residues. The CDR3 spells CASSFGLGLGSDTQYF. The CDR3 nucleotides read TGTGCCAGCAGTTTTGGGCTAGGATTGGGGTCAGATACGCAGTATTTT.

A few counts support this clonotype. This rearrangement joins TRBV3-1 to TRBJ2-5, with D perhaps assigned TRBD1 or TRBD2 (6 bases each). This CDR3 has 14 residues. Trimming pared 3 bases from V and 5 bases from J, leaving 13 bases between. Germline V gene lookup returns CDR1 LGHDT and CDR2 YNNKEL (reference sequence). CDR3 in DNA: TGTGCCAGCAGCCACTATAGAGGGGGGGAGACCCAGTACTTC. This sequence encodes CASSHYRGGETQYF.

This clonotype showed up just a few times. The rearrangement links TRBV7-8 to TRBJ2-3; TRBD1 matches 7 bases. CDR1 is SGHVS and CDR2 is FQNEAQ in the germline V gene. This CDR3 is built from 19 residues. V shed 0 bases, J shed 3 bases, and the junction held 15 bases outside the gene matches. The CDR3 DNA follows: TGTGCCAGCAGCTTAGCGCGTCTGGGGGCAGGGGGTTTAACAGATACGCAGTATTTT. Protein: CASSLARLGAGGLTDTQYF.

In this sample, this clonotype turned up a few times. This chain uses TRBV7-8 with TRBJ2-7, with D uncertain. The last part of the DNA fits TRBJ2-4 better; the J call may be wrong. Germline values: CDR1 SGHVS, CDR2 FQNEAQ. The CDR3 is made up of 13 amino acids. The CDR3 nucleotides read TGTGCCAGCAGCTTAGCTCTCGGAAACATTCAGTACTTC. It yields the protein CASSLALGNIQYF.

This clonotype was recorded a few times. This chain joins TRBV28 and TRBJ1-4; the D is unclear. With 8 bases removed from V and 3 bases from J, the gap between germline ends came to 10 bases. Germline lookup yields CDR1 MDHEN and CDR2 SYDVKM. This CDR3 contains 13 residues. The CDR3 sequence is CASRRPPNEKLFF. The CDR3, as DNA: TGTGCCAGCCGACGGCCCCCTAATGAAAAACTGTTTTTT.